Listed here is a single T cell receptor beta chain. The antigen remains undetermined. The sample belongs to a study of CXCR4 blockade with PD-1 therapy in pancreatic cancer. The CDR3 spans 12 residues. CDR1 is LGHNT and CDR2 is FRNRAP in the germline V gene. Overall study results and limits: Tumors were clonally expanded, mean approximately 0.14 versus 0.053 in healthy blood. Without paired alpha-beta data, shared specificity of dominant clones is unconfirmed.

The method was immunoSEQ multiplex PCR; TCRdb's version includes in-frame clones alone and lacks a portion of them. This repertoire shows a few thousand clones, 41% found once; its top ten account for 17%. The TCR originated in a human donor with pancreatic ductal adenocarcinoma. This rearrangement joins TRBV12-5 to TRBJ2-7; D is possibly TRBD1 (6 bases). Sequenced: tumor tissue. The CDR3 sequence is CASRDNSYEQYF. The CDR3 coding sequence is TGTGCCAGCCGGGACAACTCCTACGAGCAGTACTTC.